This TCR beta chain was sequenced in a study of regulatory T cells in long-lasting Graves disease. General study findings and limits: Persistent Graves' patients possessed reduced TCR diversity relative to recently diagnosed ones. The study found persistent patients shared more public clonotypes (roughly 2,500) than new patients (approximately 870).

Stated time point: newly diagnosed GD, antithyroid drugs for less than 3 months. From PBMCs, RNA was extracted and then used to make the TCR library. Roughly 9 milliliters of peripheral blood went into EDTA tubes. Arm-PCR of CDR3 regions with iRepertoire HTBI primers generated TCR beta libraries. In TCRdb, the multiplex PCR reads were re-called with MiXCR into one record per CDR3 protein. Of approximately 460,000 distinct CDR3 sequences in the sample, around 15% were seen once. Germline V gives CDR1 SGHRS, CDR2 YFSETQ. The CDR3 totals 14 residues. The trim removed 7 bases at V and 2 bases at J, leaving 8 bases unmatched. This clonotype was detected only a few times. Antigen: not known. These same records also appear under a second study, on T cells in Graves' hyperthyroidism and ophthalmopathy. That source notes: A model of 13 V-J pairs discriminated ophthalmopathy from stable hyperthyroidism.

This TCR derives from a woman aged 25 to 39 with Graves disease. The material was peripheral blood mononuclear cells (PBMCs), obtained at new diagnosis, from a patient treated with antithyroid drugs. The chain carries TRBV5-1 and TRBJ2-5; 7 bases fit TRBD1. CDR3 protein: CASHRQGEQETQYF. The DNA of the CDR3 is TGCGCCAGCCACAGACAGGGAGAACAAGAGACCCAGTACTTC. Full variable domain (rest looked up from reference TRBV5-1 and TRBJ2-5): KAGVTQTPRYLIKTRGQQVTLSCSPISGHRSVSWYQQTPGQGLQFLFEYFSETQRNKGNFPGRFSGRQFSNSRSEMNVSTLELGDSALYLCASHRQGEQETQYFGPGTRLLVL.